This TCR beta chain originates from a study of cytomegalovirus exposure and HLA in healthy donors. PCR involved 60 Vbeta and 13 Jbeta primers. Measured with immunoSEQ multiplex PCR; TCRdb has only the in-frame clones, and not every one. The sample carries 130,000 to 150,000 clones, 75% to 85% recorded once. Study conclusions and caveats: It was taken for granted in presence/absence analyses that sequencing depth across donors was roughly uniform. Cytomegalovirus association was assigned to about 150 TCR beta chains.

This CDR3 has 12 amino acids. Trimming took off 4 bases at V and 7 bases at J, with 10 bases between the two ends. Germline lookup yields CDR1 SGHDN and CDR2 FVKESK. Concerning this clone: Its target is not known.

Donors showed nominal health when sampled, although they likely had unrecorded immune exposures. This receptor was taken from a man in his forties or fifties in good health and CMV-seronegative. Sequencing was carried out using PBMCs. The chain joins TRBV14 to TRBJ1-2; a weak D match, TRBD1 (5 bases). In DNA form, the CDR3 reads TGTGCCAGCAGCCCTAATAGGGGTGGCTACACCTTC. The encoded protein is CASSPNRGGYTF.